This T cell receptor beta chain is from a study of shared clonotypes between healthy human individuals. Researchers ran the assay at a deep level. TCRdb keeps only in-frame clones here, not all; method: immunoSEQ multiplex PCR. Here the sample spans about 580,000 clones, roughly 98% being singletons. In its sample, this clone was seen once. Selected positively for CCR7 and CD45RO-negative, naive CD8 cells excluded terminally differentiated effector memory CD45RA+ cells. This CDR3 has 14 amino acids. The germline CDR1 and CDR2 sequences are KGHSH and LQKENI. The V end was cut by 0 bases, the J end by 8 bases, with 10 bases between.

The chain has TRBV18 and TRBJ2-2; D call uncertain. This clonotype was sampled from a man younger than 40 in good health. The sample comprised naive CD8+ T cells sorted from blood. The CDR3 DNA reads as TGTGCCAGCTCACCACCGGTCTTCGCTGGGGAGCTGTTTTTT. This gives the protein CASSPPVFAGELFF.